This TCR beta chain was sequenced in a study of cytomegalovirus exposure and HLA in healthy donors. Researchers ran the PCR with 60 Vbeta and 13 Jbeta primers. Repertoires were generated with immunoSEQ multiplex PCR, while TCRdb's copy carries only in-frame clones and drops some. The data contain around 28,000 clones, about 83% of them singletons. Germline trimming cut 5 bases from V and 3 bases from J; bases unmatched to any gene: 7. The CDR3 contains 15 residues. Germline assignment: CDR1 MNHNS and CDR2 SASEGT. Material: PBMCs. This receptor was obtained from a boy between 10 and 17 years old in good health and CMV-seronegative. The chain links TRBV6-1 to TRBJ1-1; 9 nucleotides align to TRBD1. CDR3 DNA sequence: TGTGCCAGCAGTCCCCACAGGGGGCGCGACACTGAAGCTTTCTTT. It is translated as CASSPHRGRDTEAFF.